This is a list of T cell receptor beta chains from one sample in a study of T cells in Graves' hyperthyroidism and ophthalmopathy. TCRdb processed the multiplex PCR reads anew with MiXCR; each CDR3 protein has one entry. The sample shows 660,000 or so distinct CDR3 sequences, about 45% of them seen only once. The specimen sequenced was peripheral blood or thyroid tissue (not recorded which). The receptors were sampled from an adult man with Graves' disease, either hyperthyroidism or ophthalmopathy (not recorded which). Each CDR3 is given with its conserved first and last residue. D genes are given only for firm matches. The size field is filled for only some rows; it gives once, few, many or a size class.

TRBJ2-2 . TRBV5-1 TRBD1 TGCGCCAGCAGCTTCCGGGACAGGGGGGACGCTGGCGGGGAGCTGTTTTTT CASSFRDRGDAGGELFF
TRBJ1-1 . TRBV10-3 . TGTGCCACCCCCCACAGATCGAACACTGAAGCTTTCTTT CATPHRSNTEAFF
TRBJ1-5 many TRBV2 . TGTGCCAGCAGTGTTGTGACAGGACATGATAGCAATCAGCCCCAGCATTTT CASSVVTGHDSNQPQHF
TRBJ1-4 many TRBV25-1 . TGTGCCAGCAGAGGGCCGGGGGAAAAACTGTTTTTT CASRGPGEKLFF
TRBJ1-2 . TRBV29-1 TRBD1 TGCAGCGTATTGGGACAGAAAGACTATGGCTACACCTTT CSVLGQKDYGYTF
TRBJ1-1 few TRBV7-8 . TGTGCCAGCAGCTTAGAATGGGGTAAAGCTTTCTTT CASSLEWGKAFF
TRBJ1-3 few TRBV12-3/TRBV12-4 TRBD1 TGTGCCAGCAGTCTTACAGGGGGCTTCTCTGGAAACACCATATATTTT CASSLTGGFSGNTIYF
TRBJ1-5 few TRBV2 TRBD1 TGTGCCAGCAGTGAACGCAGGGGGGGGAATCAGCCCCAGCATTTT CASSERRGGNQPQHF
TRBJ2-2 . TRBV24-1 TRBD1 TGTGCCACCAGTGATCGGACAGGGGGCTACACCGGGGAGCTGTTTTTT CATSDRTGGYTGELFF
TRBJ1-4 . TRBV5-4 . TGTGCCAGCAGCTCGGGGCAACGAAAACTGTTTTTT CASSSGQRKLFF
TRBJ1-1 . TRBV7-8 . TGTGCCAGCAGCTTACCGACACCGACAGGTCGGCGCACTGAAGCTTTCTTT CASSLPTPTGRRTEAFF
TRBJ2-5 . TRBV5-1 TRBD1 TGCGCCAGCAGCTTAAGGACAGGGGGCGAGAAGACCCAGTACTTC CASSLRTGGEKTQYF
TRBJ1-2 few TRBV6-5 TRBD1 TGTGCCAGCAGTTCATCGGACAGGCGAAGGGCTGGCTACACCTTC CASSSSDRRRAGYTF
TRBJ1-6 many TRBV6-5 TRBD1 TGTGCCAGCAGTGACTACCCGACAGGGACCAATTCACCCCTCCACTTT CASSDYPTGTNSPLHF
TRBJ1-3 . TRBV24-1 . TGTGCCACAGGCTCTGGAAACACCATATATTTT CATGSGNTIYF
TRBJ2-7 . TRBV20-1 TRBD2 TGCAGTGCGGGGGTTCGGGGGGAAAACGAGCAGTACTTC CSAGVRGENEQYF
TRBJ1-5 . TRBV20-1 . TGCAGTGCTGAGATGTATAGCAATCAGCCCCAGCGTTTT CSAEMYSNQPQRF
TRBJ2-5 . TRBV7-8 . TGTGCCAGCTCACCCCCCTCGGGCCAAGAGACCCAGTACTTC CASSPPSGQETQYF
TRBJ1-2 few TRBV5-1 . TGCGCCAGCAGCTCCCCCCGGGACGGCAAGCAGCTAACTAATGGCTACACCTTC CASSSPRDGKQLTNGYTF
TRBJ1-6 medium-sized TRBV10-3 . TGTGCCATCGGTAGGGACACGGATTCACCCCTCCACTTT CAIGRDTDSPLHF
TRBJ1-2 . TRBV2 . TGTGCCAGCGTTGAAAGGACACCCGGCTACACCTTC CASVERTPGYTF
TRBJ1-2 many TRBV6-6 . TGTGCCAGCAGTTACTCGAGAGGGATTGAGATTTGCACCTTC CASSYSRGIEICTF
TRBJ1-2 . TRBV7-2 . TGTGCCAGCAGCTTTACGACAGGCGGCTACACCTTC CASSFTTGGYTF
TRBJ1-5 many TRBV12-3/TRBV12-4 . TGTGCCAGCAGCTTCTCGGGAAATCAGCCCCAGCATTTT CASSFSGNQPQHF
TRBJ1-1 once TRBV2 TRBD1 TGTGCCAGCACCGGGACAGGGGCCCACACTGAAGCTTTCTTT CASTGTGAHTEAFF
TRBJ1-4 many TRBV2 . TGTGCCAGCACCGGGGGAGGGAATGAAAAACTGTTTTTT CASTGGGNEKLFF
TRBJ2-2 few TRBV12-3/TRBV12-4 TRBD2 TGTGCCAGCAGTTTGAGGACTAGTCCGTACACCGGGGAGCTGTTTTTT CASSLRTSPYTGELFF
TRBJ2-3 . TRBV29-1 TRBD1 TGCAGCGTTGTCCCCCCGGTCGGACAGGCAAGCACAGATACGCAGTATTTT CSVVPPVGQASTDTQYF
TRBJ1-6 many TRBV24-1 . TGTGCCACCAGTGATTCTCTGCGGGATTCACCCCTCCACTTT CATSDSLRDSPLHF
TRBJ2-5 . TRBV10-3 . TGTGCCAGCCGCTCCGACGGGGAAGAGACCCAGTACTTC CASRSDGEETQYF
TRBJ2-5 . TRBV7-6 . TGTGCCAGCAGCGCTGCAGGTCAGCCCCAGTACTTC CASSAAGQPQYF
TRBJ1-1 . TRBV20-1 . TGCAGAGCTAGTGCCGCCGGGTGGAGCACTGAAGCTTTCTTT CRASAAGWSTEAFF
TRBJ2-5 many TRBV15 TRBD2 TGTGCCACCTCGTATGGGCTAGCGGGGGTGGACCAAGAGACCCAGTACTTC CATSYGLAGVDQETQYF
TRBJ1-1 many TRBV12-3/TRBV12-4 TRBD1 TGTGCCAGCAGCCCGGGACAGCTGAACACTGAAGCTTTCTTT CASSPGQLNTEAFF
TRBJ1-2 few TRBV7-8 TRBD1 TGTGCCAGCAGCTGGCGGACAACAGGGGAAAGGAACTATGGCTACACCTTC CASSWRTTGERNYGYTF
TRBJ1-5 . TRBV29-1 . TGCAGCACCCCCGGAAGACAGCACAACTATCGGCCCCAGCATTTT CSTPGRQHNYRPQHF
TRBJ2-5 many TRBV29-1 TRBD2 TGCAGCGTAGGACTAGCGGGAGGGCCCGAGACCCAGTACTTC CSVGLAGGPETQYF